One sample yielded the 30 T cell receptor beta chains listed below, sequenced in a study of Ad26.COV2.S vaccination and SARS-CoV-2 variants. Treatment described: 15 to 20 received Ad26.COV2.S at low or high dose, single or two shots; several received placebo; per-sample allocation not given. Material that was analyzed had been drawn on day 63 after the first vaccine or placebo injection. Method: immunoSEQ multiplex PCR; TCRdb's copy keeps in-frame clones and lacks some. The sample holds fewer than 900,000 clones; around 90% are singletons and the top ten take around 1.5%. This specimen was peripheral blood, taken in a trial of Ad26.COV2.S vaccine versus placebo. The origin of the receptors is a person between 18 and 65 years old who received the Ad26.COV2.S COVID-19 vaccine or a placebo.

The chain uses TRBV3-1 (or the pseudogene TRBV3-2) and TRBJ1-3; no clear D. Germline V gene sequence: CDR1 LGHDT, CDR2 YNNKEL (reference sequence). The CDR3 length is 17 residues. V was pared by 4 bases and J by 0 bases, with 16 bases between. The CDR3: CASSPRTGPFSGNTIYF. The CDR3 nucleotides are TGTGCCAGCAGCCCCCGAACCGGTCCCTTCTCTGGAAACACCATATATTTT.

The chain combines TRBV10-1 with TRBJ1-2; D gene uncertain. This CDR3 has 13 amino acids. V was cut by 6 bases and J by 4 bases, with 12 bases left in between. Germline assignment: CDR1 WNHNN and CDR2 SYGVQD (reference sequence). The CDR3 DNA reads as TGCGCCAGCAGCGCTGGACGGAGCTATGGCTACACCTTC. Its protein product is CASSAGRSYGYTF.

As concerns this clone: Additional DNA sequences in this sample encode the identical CDR3. The chain is built from TRBV5-1 and TRBJ1-3; D is ambiguous. Germline V lookup: CDR1 SGHRS, CDR2 YFSETQ. The CDR3 totals 15 residues. V was clipped by 2 bases and J by 0 bases, with 9 bases between them. The DNA for the CDR3 is TGCGCCAGCAGCTTAGGGTTAAGCTCTGGAAACACCATATATTTT. Translated, it gives CASSLGLSSGNTIYF. The whole variable domain, remainder taken from reference TRBV5-1 and TRBJ1-3, is KAGVTQTPRYLIKTRGQQVTLSCSPISGHRSVSWYQQTPGQGLQFLFEYFSETQRNKGNFPGRFSGRQFSNSRSEMNVSTLELGDSALYLCASSLGLSSGNTIYFGEGSWLTVV.

This clone was counted once. J is TRBJ2-1 and V is TRBV11-3; 8 nucleotides align to TRBD1. The CDR3 consists of 13 residues. The V gene end was trimmed by 5 bases and the J gene end by 6 bases; junction bases not matched to a gene: 3. The germline V gene encodes CDR1 SGHNT and CDR2 YENEEA. CDR3 in amino acids: CASSQDRANEQFF. The CDR3 nucleotides are TGTGCCAGCAGCCAGGACAGGGCCAATGAGCAGTTCTTC.

In the case of this clone: Other DNA sequences in the sample encode the same CDR3. V is TRBV7-9 and J is TRBJ1-5; the D is unclear. CDR1 is SEHNR and CDR2 is FQNEAQ in the germline V gene (reference sequence). CDR3 size: 12 residues. The V end lost 1 base, the J end lost 5 bases, and 3 bases lay between the germline ends. The CDR3 DNA is TGTGCCAGCAGCTTAGGGTATCAGCCCCAGCATTTT. It specifies CASSLGYQPQHF.

The table lists this clone with a count of one. The chain has TRBV14 and TRBJ2-2, with D uncertain. Trimming cost V 7 bases and J 1 base, with 16 bases left between them. From germline, CDR1 is SGHDN and CDR2 FVKESK. This CDR3 region has 16 residues. CDR3 nucleotide sequence: TGTGCCAGCACCACCAAGCGACGGCTGAACACCGGGGAGCTGTTTTTT. It is translated as CASTTKRRLNTGELFF.

This sequence joins TRBV6-4 and TRBJ1-6, with TRBD1 as a possible D gene (6 bases). This CDR3 is built from 14 residues. Germline values: CDR1 MRHNA, CDR2 SNTAGT. The V end lost 4 bases, the J end lost 7 bases, and 11 bases lay between the germline ends. This chain's CDR3 is CASSAGAGNSPLHF. CDR3 nucleotides: TGTGCCAGCAGTGCAGGGGCAGGGAATTCACCCCTCCACTTT.

This clone has just one count. The rearrangement uses TRBV5-1 and TRBJ1-2; the D gene is possibly TRBD1 (5 bases). Deletions cut 5 bases from V and 8 bases from J, with 19 bases between. The V gene's germline CDR1 is SGHRS and CDR2 YFSETQ. CDR3 length equals 14 residues. This chain's CDR3 is CASSPGEFLSGYTF. The CDR3 DNA follows: TGCGCCAGCAGTCCGGGGGAATTTTTGAGCGGCTACACCTTC. The full variable domain, completed using reference TRBV5-1 and TRBJ1-2, is KAGVTQTPRYLIKTRGQQVTLSCSPISGHRSVSWYQQTPGQGLQFLFEYFSETQRNKGNFPGRFSGRQFSNSRSEMNVSTLELGDSALYLCASSPGEFLSGYTFGSGTRLTVV.

The chain has TRBV15 and TRBJ2-1; D is undetermined. The CDR3 runs 14 residues. Germline values: CDR1 LNHNV, CDR2 YYDKDF (reference sequence). The V end was cut by 0 bases, the J end by 9 bases, with 12 bases between. CDR3 nucleotides: TGTGCCACCAGCAGAGATAAAACATTTGGTGAGCAGTTCTTC. Its translation: CATSRDKTFGEQFF.

This rearrangement joins TRBV5-8 to TRBJ2-3, with 8 bases fitting TRBD2. After removal of 5 bases from V and 1 base from J, the junction contained 3 bases not matched to a gene. The CDR3 totals 14 residues. From germline, CDR1 is SGHTS and CDR2 YDEGEE. The CDR3 nucleotides are TGTGCCAGCAGTAAACTAGCGGGCACAGATACGCAGTATTTT. The encoded protein is CASSKLAGTDTQYF. The entire variable domain, with the rest obtained from reference TRBV5-8 and TRBJ2-3, is as follows: EAGVTQSPTHLIKTRGQQATLRCSPISGHTSVYWYQQALGLGLQFLLWYDEGEERNRGNFPPRFSGRQFPNYSSELNVNALELEDSALYLCASSKLAGTDTQYFGPGTRLTVL.

V usage is TRBV10-3 and J usage is TRBJ2-2; D tentatively reads TRBD1 or TRBD2 (5 bases each). The length of the CDR3 is 16 residues. Germline loops: CDR1 ENHRY, CDR2 SYGVKD. With 0 bases removed from V and 0 bases from J, the gap between germline ends came to 8 bases. CDR3 sequence: CAISESGPSNTGELFF. The CDR3 DNA sequence: TGTGCCATCAGTGAGTCGGGACCGTCGAACACCGGGGAGCTGTTTTTT.

The chain employs TRBV19 and TRBJ1-6; D is ambiguous. Per the germline V gene, CDR1 is LNHDA and CDR2 is SQIVND (reference sequence). The germline V and J ends were trimmed by 0 bases and 8 bases, with 5 bases remaining between them. The CDR3 length is 13 residues. Here the CDR3 reads CASSIDRDSPLHF. In DNA form, the CDR3 reads TGTGCCAGTAGTATAGATCGGGATTCACCCCTCCACTTT.

The chain joins TRBV6-5 to TRBJ1-6; D call uncertain. The ends were cut back, 2 bases at V and 3 bases at J, with 8 bases in the middle. The CDR3 consists of 15 residues. CDR1 and CDR2 (germline): MNHEY, SVGAGI. The CDR3 DNA is TGTGCCAGCAGTTACGGCAGAGTCTATAATTCACCCCTCCACTTT. Its protein is CASSYGRVYNSPLHF.

The chain is built from TRBV12-3 or TRBV12-4 and TRBJ1-5; D may be TRBD1 (5 bases). The CDR3 runs 13 residues. V was trimmed by 3 bases and J by 9 bases, leaving 12 bases between them. CDR3 DNA sequence: TGTGCCAGCAGTTTCGAGGGGAGTGGGCCCCAGCATTTT. Translated: CASSFEGSGPQHF.

The chain employs TRBV7-2 and TRBJ2-7; TRBD2 aligns across 14 bases. The CDR3 sequence is 19 residues long. Germline V lookup: CDR1 SGHTA, CDR2 FQGNSA. The junction had 10 bases not matched to a gene; V was cut back by 0 bases and J by 3 bases. CDR3 in DNA: TGTGCCAGCAGCTTAGCAGGACTAGCGGGAGGAAGGGCCCGCTACGAGCAGTACTTC. Its protein is CASSLAGLAGGRARYEQYF.

This chain uses TRBV6-5 with TRBJ2-1; 13 bases are shared with TRBD2. Germline V gene sequence: CDR1 MNHEY, CDR2 SVGAGI. With V trimmed by 5 bases and J by 7 bases, 5 bases remained unmatched. The CDR3 has 15 amino acids. The CDR3: CASSLTSGRANEQFF. The CDR3 region has the DNA TGTGCCAGCAGTCTTACTAGCGGGAGGGCGAATGAGCAGTTCTTC.

V and J are TRBV11-2 and TRBJ1-4; D possibly corresponds to TRBD1 (5 bases). This CDR3 comprises 15 residues. Deletions cut 4 bases from V and 2 bases from J, with 11 bases between. Germline assignment: CDR1 SGHAT and CDR2 FQNNGV. CDR3: CASSSDGTTNEKLFF. The CDR3 nucleotides are TGTGCCAGCAGCTCTGATGGGACGACTAATGAAAAACTGTTTTTT.

This clone was observed a handful of times. The DNA for the CDR3 is TGTGCCACGAGGGACAGGCTAAGAGACGGCTACACCTTC. The encoded protein is CATRDRLRDGYTF. J is TRBJ1-2 and V is TRBV19; 8 positions match TRBD1. The CDR3 runs 13 residues. Losses at the gene ends were 10 bases for V and 8 bases for J; bases not matched to a gene: 12. Germline V gene sequence: CDR1 LNHDA, CDR2 SQIVND (reference sequence).

This rearrangement joins TRBV7-9 to TRBJ2-3; TRBD2 matches at 14 bases. The CDR3 consists of 17 residues. The V gene's germline CDR1 is SEHNR and CDR2 FQNEAQ (reference sequence). V trimming: 4 bases; J trimming: 1 base; junction bases outside the gene matches: 4. CDR3 nucleotide sequence: TGTGCCAGCAGCTCGGGACTAGCGGGAGTAGGCACAGATACGCAGTATTTT. Protein product: CASSSGLAGVGTDTQYF.

Comment on this clone: One end of the junction is discordant with germline, which a read error may explain. J is TRBJ2-5 and V is TRBV27; D unclear. The CDR3 extends over 12 amino acids. Germline V gives CDR1 MNHEY, CDR2 SMNVEV (reference sequence). CDR3 nucleotide sequence: TGTGCCAGCAGCAAAATCCAAGGGACCCAGTACTTC. The encoded protein is CASSKIQGTQYF.

The J gene is TRBJ1-1, the V gene TRBV19; D ambiguous. This CDR3 is 12 amino acids long. The germline gives CDR1 LNHDA, CDR2 SQIVND (reference sequence). Trimming removed 3 bases at V and 8 bases at J, with 10 bases between. CDR3 sequence reads: CASSILGQEAFF. The CDR3, as DNA: TGTGCCAGTAGTATTCTCGGCCAGGAAGCTTTCTTT.

The rearrangement uses TRBV27 and TRBJ1-1, with D maybe TRBD1 (5 bases). V lost 7 bases and J lost 0, with 18 bases in between. This CDR3 is 16 amino acids long. Per the germline V gene, CDR1 is MNHEY and CDR2 is SMNVEV (reference sequence). Written as DNA, the CDR3 is TGTGCCAGCACCTTATCCGGGACCCATATGAACACTGAAGCTTTCTTT. Its translation: CASTLSGTHMNTEAFF.

This chain links TRBV2 with TRBJ1-2, with D possibly being TRBD1 (6 bases). The CDR3 length is 14 residues. The V and J ends lost 6 bases and 4 bases respectively, with 15 bases between them. The germline V gene has CDR1 SNHLY and CDR2 FYNNEI. The CDR3 here is CASRELQGSYGYTF. For the CDR3, the DNA is TGTGCCAGCAGGGAGCTACAGGGTAGCTATGGCTACACCTTC.

This clone has just one count. V gene TRBV5-4 combines with J gene TRBJ2-7; D gene ambiguous. The CDR3 covers 13 residues. V dropped 0 bases and J dropped 4 bases, with 8 bases sitting between them. Germline V lookup: CDR1 SGHNT, CDR2 YYREEE (reference sequence). The CDR3 sequence is CASSLAASYEQYF. CDR3 DNA: TGTGCCAGCAGCTTGGCGGCGTCATACGAGCAGTACTTC.

The genes are TRBV27 and TRBJ2-1; 9 bases match TRBD2. Looked up from germline, CDR1 is MNHEY and CDR2 is SMNVEV (reference sequence). The V and J ends lost 5 bases and 7 bases, in that order; junction bases with no gene match: 15. The CDR3 totals 17 residues. CDR3 amino acids: CASSPFLLAGEGNEQFF. The CDR3, as DNA: TGTGCCAGCAGTCCCTTCCTGTTAGCGGGAGAGGGGAATGAGCAGTTCTTC.

V usage is TRBV7-3 and J usage is TRBJ2-3, with D hard to call. V was pared by 2 bases and J by 11 bases, with 8 bases between. The CDR3 is 11 amino acids. Germline lookup yields CDR1 SGHTA and CDR2 FQGTGA. The CDR3 bases are TGTGCCAGCAGCTTAGAAGAGAAGCAGTATTTT. This translates into CASSLEEKQYF.

This clone has a single count. The genes are TRBV10-1 and TRBJ2-5; unclear D gene. This CDR3 is 13 amino acids long. Per the germline V gene, CDR1 is WNHNN and CDR2 is SYGVQD (reference sequence). V dropped 6 bases and J dropped 3 bases, with 11 bases sitting between them. The CDR3, as DNA: TGCGCCAGCAGCCCCGGCCAGAAAGAGACCCAGTACTTC. This sequence encodes CASSPGQKETQYF.

The CDR3 bases are TGCAGCGTTGAATTGGCCGAAAGCCAGTTCTTC. This gives the protein CSVELAESQFF. The chain joins TRBV29-1 to TRBJ2-1; D gene ambiguous. V was clipped by 2 bases and J by 13 bases, with 12 bases between them. Germline assignment: CDR1 SQVTM and CDR2 ANQGSEA. The CDR3 length is 11 residues.

The chain couples TRBV7-3 to TRBJ2-1; D tentatively reads TRBD1 or TRBD2 (5 bases each). The CDR3 extends over 12 amino acids. Deletions cut 5 bases from V and 15 bases from J, with 17 bases between. Germline V gives CDR1 SGHTA, CDR2 FQGTGA. The CDR3 sequence: CASSPGTEEAFF. The DNA for the CDR3 is TGTGCCAGCAGCCCCGGGACCGAGGAGGCGTTCTTC.

This chain joins TRBV10-3 and TRBJ2-3; a possible D gene is TRBD2 (5 bases). Germline CDR1 and CDR2: ENHRY and SYGVKD. This CDR3 is built from 14 residues. V lost 6 bases and J lost 2, with 12 bases in between. CDR3 region: CAIRRESNTDTQYF. The CDR3 nucleotides read TGTGCCATCAGGAGGGAGTCTAACACAGATACGCAGTATTTT.